This T cell receptor (beta chain) was identified in a study of blood T cell repertoires in COVID-19. Study in general: T cells, B-cell-depleted T cells, or PBMCs supplied cDNA or gDNA.

The assay was immunoSEQ multiplex PCR, and TCRdb's table has in-frame clones only and misses some. This repertoire shows 490,000 or so clones, 70% to 90% found once; its top ten account for about 2%. Each participant's cohort was designated according to participant-reported clinical history. Symptom resolution, clearance, or two negative PCRs marked donors in Cohort 3 as recovered. Germline lookup yields CDR1 LGHDT and CDR2 YNNKEL (reference sequence). Trimming took off 1 base at V and 3 bases at J, with 6 bases between the two ends. CDR3 size: 13 residues. Regarding this clone: The identical CDR3 is also encoded by other nucleotide sequences in the sample.

The TCR sequence derives from a woman between 35 and 50 years old who had recovered from COVID-19. The sequencing sample was made of PBMCs or T cells enriched from blood (not recorded which). This chain joins TRBV3-1 (or the pseudogene TRBV3-2) and TRBJ1-2; no clear D. The CDR3 loop is CASSQVRDYGYTF. The CDR3 nucleotides read TGTGCCAGCAGCCAAGTACGCGACTATGGCTACACCTTC.